One sample yielded the 2 T cell receptor beta chains listed below, sequenced in a study of naive and memory T cell subsets. An equimolar mix of two oligonucleotides served as the beta constant-region primer for TRBC1 and TRBC2. Four rounds of PCR amplified the ligated cDNA using nested alpha and beta constant-region primers plus SP2. TCRdb itself ran the UMI-ligation and nested PCR reads through MiXCR, one entry per CDR3 protein. The sample yields around 93,000 distinct CDR3 sequences, 11% seen once. Their antigens remain unidentified. Study outcomes and limitations: A few larger clonotypes appeared in naive repertoires, especially CD8, possibly memory cells re-expressing CD45RA.

The material sequenced was naive CD4+ T cells from blood. The source of these receptors is a human donor in good health.

This clonotype was recorded at least ten times. The CDR3 DNA reads as TGTGCCAGCAGCCGACGGGGGGGAGATACGCAGTATTTT. As protein: CASSRRGGDTQYF. V is TRBV6-1 and J is TRBJ2-3, with TRBD2 matching 8 bases. This CDR3 region has 13 residues. CDR1 and CDR2 from the germline V gene are MNHNS and SASEGT. V dropped 6 bases and J dropped 5; count of bases not matched to a gene: 4.

The rearrangement uses TRBV27 and TRBJ2-7, with a tentative D call TRBD1 (5 bases). Germline CDR1 is MNHEY and CDR2 is SMNVEV (reference sequence). V lost 6 bases, J lost 2 bases, and 11 bases lay in between. This CDR3 is 13 amino acids long. The CDR3 sequence is CASRDRDPYEQYF. The DNA for the CDR3 is TGTGCCAGCAGAGACAGAGACCCCTACGAGCAGTACTTC.